This TCR beta chain was identified during a study of blood T cell repertoires in COVID-19. Study as a whole: T cells, B-cell-depleted T cells, or PBMCs supplied cDNA or gDNA.

This clone was observed a single time. CDR1 is LGHDT and CDR2 is YNNKEL in the germline V gene (reference sequence). This CDR3 spans 18 amino acids. Trimming took 2 bases from V and 0 from J; bases not matched to a gene: 10. Methods used by the authors: Estimation of nucleated cell counts relied on the amplification of reference gene primers. Method: immunoSEQ multiplex PCR; TCRdb's copy keeps in-frame clones and lacks some. Clone size and V and J calls were adopted from that table, with D and trimming inferred from the DNA. The sample contains a few hundred thousand clones, about 88% of which appear only once. The age range of participants was about 18 to 95 years, with residence in under 30 US areas. Recovered Cohort 3 donors showed two negative PCRs, clearance, or symptom resolution.

The sample comprised PBMCs or T cells enriched from blood (not recorded which). The V gene is TRBV3-1 (or the pseudogene TRBV3-2), the J gene TRBJ1-2, with 9 bases fitting TRBD1. The TCR was taken from a woman in her 40s who had recovered from COVID-19. CDR3: CASSQSGTGYETNYGYTF. DNA for the CDR3: TGTGCCAGCAGCCAAAGTGGGACAGGGTACGAAACTAACTATGGCTACACCTTC.